Presented here are 30 T cell receptor beta chains from one specimen sequenced in a study of blood T cell repertoires in COVID-19. Assay: immunoSEQ multiplex PCR; the TCRdb copy retains only in-frame clones and omits some. Among roughly 200,000 clones listed, 80% to 90% were seen once. The sequenced sample was PBMCs or T cells enriched from blood (not recorded which). All receptors come from a man in his forties who had recovered from COVID-19.

The gene calls are TRBV5-8 and TRBJ2-6, with D possibly being TRBD2 (6 bases). The V end lost 2 bases, the J end lost 0 bases, and 9 bases lay between the germline ends. Germline values: CDR1 SGHTS, CDR2 YDEGEE. This CDR3 is built from 16 residues. CDR3 sequence (DNA): TGTGCCAGCAGCTTTTGGGGGGACTCTGGGGCCAACGTCCTGACTTTC. Translation gives CASSFWGDSGANVLTF.

This clone was picked up one time. This chain connects TRBV27 to TRBJ2-1; D unclear. There are 13 residues in the CDR3. Germline-derived CDR1 and CDR2 are MNHEY and SMNVEV (reference sequence). Trimming removed 3 bases from V and 3 bases from J, with 6 bases in between. The CDR3 loop reads CASSFGYYNEQFF. The CDR3 DNA reads as TGTGCCAGCAGTTTCGGGTACTACAATGAGCAGTTCTTC.

This sequence joins TRBV10-3 and TRBJ2-1, with 9 nucleotides matching TRBD2. The V gene end was trimmed by 9 bases and the J gene end by 9 bases; junction bases not matched to a gene: 3. This CDR3 comprises 11 residues. CDR1 is ENHRY and CDR2 is SYGVKD in the germline V gene. CDR3 sequence (DNA): TGTGCCATTAGCGGGAGTGGTGAGCAGTTCTTC. Protein product: CAISGSGEQFF.

In this sample, this clone turned up a few times. The chain is built from TRBV7-9 and TRBJ1-3, with 9 bases identical to TRBD1. Germline V CDR1 and CDR2: SEHNR, FQNEAQ (reference sequence). After removal of 3 bases from V and 3 bases from J, the junction contained 9 bases not matched to a gene. The CDR3 runs 17 residues. The CDR3 spells CASSLGWDRVVGNTIYF. The CDR3 DNA follows: TGTGCCAGCAGCTTGGGATGGGACAGGGTGGTTGGAAACACCATATATTTT.

The rearrangement links TRBV4-1 to TRBJ2-1; 9 bases fit TRBD1. The length of the CDR3 is 19 residues. The germline V gene encodes CDR1 MGHRA and CDR2 YSYEKL. With 0 bases clipped from V and 2 bases from J, the junction kept 11 bases outside the gene matches. Written as DNA, the CDR3 is TGCGCCAGCAGCCAAGATATCCTTCGCGGACAGGGGCCCTACAATGAGCAGTTCTTC. Amino acid sequence: CASSQDILRGQGPYNEQFF.

The gene calls are TRBV12-5 and TRBJ2-5; 7 positions agree with TRBD1. V lost 4 bases to trimming and J lost 2 bases; unmatched junction nucleotides: 10. The CDR3 runs to 16 residues. Per the germline V gene, CDR1 is LGHNT and CDR2 is FRNRAP. The CDR3 loop reads CASGSQGIEGQETQYF. The CDR3 nucleotides read TGTGCTAGTGGTTCACAGGGGATAGAGGGGCAAGAGACCCAGTACTTC.

The V call is TRBV19, the J call TRBJ2-3; 13 nucleotides match TRBD2. Germline V gene data show CDR1 as LNHDA and CDR2 as SQIVND (reference sequence). CDR3 length: 16 residues. V lost 8 bases to trimming and J lost 5 bases; unmatched junction nucleotides: 10. CDR3: CASHPGLAGMIDTQYF. CDR3 coding DNA: TGTGCCAGTCACCCGGGACTAGCGGGAATGATAGATACGCAGTATTTT.

The rearrangement uses TRBV20-1 and TRBJ2-7, with TRBD2 matching 8 bases. CDR1 is DFQATT, CDR2 SNEGSKA, per germline (reference sequence). V lost 3 bases, J lost 6 bases, and 10 bases stayed unmatched. This CDR3 comprises 14 residues. The CDR3, as DNA: TGCAGTGCTAGTAGGCGGGGGGTAGGCAGCGAGCAGTACTTC. Amino acids: CSASRRGVGSEQYF.

This chain connects TRBV2 to TRBJ1-5; tentative D call: TRBD1 (6 bases). V lost 3 bases and J 6 bases, leaving 30 bases between the germline ends. The CDR3 totals 20 residues. CDR1 SNHLY and CDR2 FYNNEI come from the germline V gene. The CDR3 protein is CASSELGPGQGYSTRQPQHF. The CDR3 nucleotides are TGTGCCAGCAGTGAGTTGGGACCGGGACAAGGATATTCCACCCGTCAGCCCCAGCATTTT.

This chain uses TRBV25-1 with TRBJ1-2; no clear D gene. Germline-derived CDR1 and CDR2 are MGHDK and SYGVNS. This CDR3 spans 10 amino acids. V gave up 3 bases and J gave up 12 bases, with 8 bases separating them. The CDR3 nucleotides are TGTGCCAGCAGTGACCCGACAAACACCTTC. It codes for CASSDPTNTF.

The chain has TRBV18 and TRBJ2-7; 8 bases map to TRBD1. The CDR3 covers 15 residues. In germline, CDR1 is KGHSH, CDR2 LQKENI. The ends lost 3 bases at V and 2 bases at J; junction bases unmatched: 6. The CDR3, as DNA: TGTGCCAGCTCACCGCAAGGACAGGGCCCCTACGAGCAGTACTTC. Amino acid sequence: CASSPQGQGPYEQYF.

J is TRBJ1-5 and V is TRBV6-1; D possibly corresponds to TRBD1 (5 bases). V lost 3 bases to trimming and J lost 5 bases, with 14 bases between them. Germline V gene sequence: CDR1 MNHNS, CDR2 SASEGT. The CDR3 totals 15 residues. DNA for the CDR3: TGTGCCAGCAGTGAGGCGGCATTAGGGGATCAGCCCCAGCATTTT. This translates into CASSEAALGDQPQHF.

The chain is built from TRBV6-5 and TRBJ2-5; tentatively, D is TRBD2 (5 bases). The CDR3 sequence is 13 residues long. Trimming removed 7 bases from V and 5 bases from J, with 14 bases in between. Per the germline V gene, CDR1 is MNHEY and CDR2 is SVGAGI. The CDR3 spells CASTKPGLETQYF. The CDR3 DNA follows: TGTGCCAGCACTAAGCCGGGGTTGGAGACCCAGTACTTC.

This clone appeared once. The chain has TRBV19 and TRBJ1-4; D gene ambiguous. There are 15 residues in the CDR3. The germline V and J ends were trimmed by 4 bases and 0 bases, with 9 bases remaining between them. Per germline, CDR1 LNHDA and CDR2 SQIVND (reference sequence). This CDR3 reads CASSTPFATNEKLFF. The CDR3 nucleotides read TGTGCCAGTAGTACCCCGTTCGCAACTAATGAAAAACTGTTTTTT.

Worth noting for this clone: The sample has other DNA sequences that encode this CDR3 too. The chain uses TRBV7-2 and TRBJ2-3; D not certain. The CDR3 extends over 11 amino acids. Trimming pared 3 bases from V and 6 bases from J, leaving 4 bases between. CDR1 SGHTA and CDR2 FQGNSA come from the germline V gene. The CDR3 bases are TGTGCCAGCAGCTTCTCGGATACGCAGTATTTT. It codes for CASSFSDTQYF.

This chain connects TRBV6-6 to TRBJ1-1; D remains ambiguous. Trimming shortened V by 6 bases and J by 4 bases, and 15 bases separated the two germline ends. The germline V gene encodes CDR1 MNHNY and CDR2 SVGAGI (reference sequence). This CDR3 is 14 amino acids long. The CDR3 DNA is TGTGCCAGCAGATCACCCGGTGGAGGCACTGAAGCTTTCTTT. This encodes CASRSPGGGTEAFF.

The rearrangement uses TRBV27 and TRBJ2-1, with D possibly TRBD2 on 6 matching bases. The V and J ends lost 2 bases and 5 bases respectively, with 13 bases between them. Per germline, CDR1 MNHEY and CDR2 SMNVEV (reference sequence). The CDR3 has 15 amino acids. CDR3 in amino acids: CASSLAGGTHNEQFF. Written as DNA, the CDR3 is TGTGCCAGCAGTTTAGCCGGAGGGACTCACAATGAGCAGTTCTTC.

The V call is TRBV2, the J call TRBJ1-2; D call uncertain. Trimming pared 5 bases from V and 7 bases from J, leaving 11 bases between. This CDR3 contains 12 residues. Germline V gives CDR1 SNHLY, CDR2 FYNNEI. This chain's CDR3 is CASSQDSGGYTF. The CDR3 region has the DNA TGTGCCAGCAGTCAAGACTCCGGTGGCTACACCTTC.

The V gene is TRBV11-2, the J gene TRBJ1-1; a weak D match, TRBD1 (5 bases). This CDR3 region has 15 residues. Germline V gene lookup returns CDR1 SGHAT and CDR2 FQNNGV. V lost 0 bases to trimming and J lost 3 bases, with 11 bases between them. CDR3 loop: CASSLDQGWHTEAFF. The CDR3, as DNA: TGTGCCAGCAGCTTAGATCAGGGATGGCACACTGAAGCTTTCTTT.

About this clone: A single base separates this from a much larger clone, so it may be a read error. The chain has TRBV5-5 and TRBJ2-7, with TRBD1 matching 8 bases. The CDR3 is made up of 12 amino acids. Losses at the gene ends were 5 bases for V and 5 bases for J; bases not matched to a gene: 3. CDR1 and CDR2 from the germline V gene are SGHKS and YYEKEE (reference sequence). In DNA form, the CDR3 reads TGTGCCAGCAGTTTGACAGGGGACGAGCAGTACTTC. Its translation: CASSLTGDEQYF.

This clone was seen only once. The chain uses TRBV3-1 (or the pseudogene TRBV3-2) and TRBJ2-4; D is perhaps TRBD1 (8 bases). CDR1 LGHDT and CDR2 YNNKEL come from the germline V gene (reference sequence). The CDR3 has 16 residues. V was cut by 1 base and J by 8 bases, with 18 bases left in between. The CDR3 is CASSQARGPSGDIQYF. The CDR3 bases are TGTGCCAGCAGCCAAGCCAGGGGGCCGAGCGGGGACATTCAGTACTTC.

The J gene is TRBJ1-2, the V gene TRBV2, with 7 bases matching TRBD1. V trimming: 5 bases; J trimming: 5 bases; junction bases outside the gene matches: 5. This CDR3 has 13 residues. Germline V gene data show CDR1 as SNHLY and CDR2 as FYNNEI. In DNA, the CDR3 is TGTGCCAGCAGTCCAGGGGGTCGGTATGGCTACACCTTC. It encodes CASSPGGRYGYTF.

V usage is TRBV28 and J usage is TRBJ1-3; D is undetermined. CDR3 length: 12 amino acids. Deletions cut 9 bases from V and 9 bases from J, with 15 bases between. CDR1 and CDR2 (germline): MDHEN, SYDVKM. The CDR3 loop reads CASNASPGTIYF. CDR3 bases: TGTGCCAGTAATGCTTCTCCCGGCACCATATATTTT.

The V call is TRBV5-8, the J call TRBJ1-1; D remains ambiguous. CDR3 length: 14 amino acids. CDR1 is SGHTS and CDR2 is YDEGEE in the germline V gene. V was cut by 4 bases and J by 0 bases, with 10 bases left in between. The CDR3 is CASSRERVNTEAFF. The CDR3 coding sequence is TGTGCCAGCAGCCGCGAACGGGTGAACACTGAAGCTTTCTTT.

The V call is TRBV27, the J call TRBJ2-3; D is ambiguous. Germline lookup yields CDR1 MNHEY and CDR2 SMNVEV (reference sequence). This CDR3 spans 14 amino acids. The V and J ends lost 10 bases and 6 bases respectively, with 20 bases between them. CDR3 protein: CATTTPQSRDTQYF. As DNA, the CDR3 is TGTGCCACCACAACACCGCAATCGAGGGATACGCAGTATTTT.

The genes are TRBV5-8 and TRBJ1-5; D uncertain. V was pared by 4 bases and J by 2 bases, with 13 bases between. This CDR3 spans 15 amino acids. Germline CDR1 is SGHTS and CDR2 is YDEGEE. Written as DNA, the CDR3 is TGTGCCAGCAGCCCGAGGGTCTCCGGCAATCAGCCCCAGCATTTT. Residues: CASSPRVSGNQPQHF.

This clone was found a few times. The V call is TRBV29-1, the J call TRBJ2-7; 8 bases fit TRBD1. The CDR3 sequence is 12 residues long. The V gene's germline CDR1 is SQVTM and CDR2 ANQGSEA. The V gene end was trimmed by 6 bases and the J gene end by 4 bases; junction bases not matched to a gene: 5. The chain's CDR3 is CSVPGQVYEQYF. The CDR3 DNA reads TGCAGCGTGCCGGGACAGGTATACGAGCAGTACTTC.

The rearrangement joins TRBV5-1 to TRBJ1-5; D is perhaps TRBD1 (6 bases). The CDR3 loop spans 16 amino acids. Trimming shortened V by 3 bases and J by 4 bases, and 17 bases separated the two germline ends. Germline V lookup: CDR1 SGHRS, CDR2 YFSETQ. The CDR3 DNA reads TGCGCCAGCAGCTACTTGCAGGGGACACAAAATCAGCCCCAGCATTTT. Protein product: CASSYLQGTQNQPQHF.

This clone was counted between two and nine times. The rearrangement uses TRBV12-5 and TRBJ1-1; no firm D call. This CDR3 contains 14 residues. The V and J ends lost 6 bases and 1 base respectively, with 12 bases between them. Germline lookup yields CDR1 LGHNT and CDR2 FRNRAP. CDR3 sequence (DNA): TGTGCTAGTGGCCCCGGTGGTCAGAACACTGAAGCTTTCTTT. Protein product: CASGPGGQNTEAFF.

This rearrangement joins TRBV29-1 to TRBJ1-2; the D gene is possibly TRBD1 (5 bases). Germline loops: CDR1 SQVTM, CDR2 ANQGSEA. The CDR3 spans 11 residues. Trimming cost V 7 bases and J 6 bases, with 12 bases left between them. The CDR3 region has the DNA TGCAGCGCCCAGGGATTCGATGGCTACACCTTC. Protein sequence: CSAQGFDGYTF.